A selection of T cell receptor beta chains follows, all from one sample in a study of cytomegalovirus exposure and HLA in healthy donors. The table came from immunoSEQ multiplex PCR; TCRdb's copy has only in-frame clones and leaves some out. Of more than 80,000 clones in the sample, around 67% are singletons; the top ten hold 2% to 2.5%. The sample was PBMCs. The receptors originated from a human donor in good health. The CDR3 runs from the conserved cysteine through the conserved F or W. A D gene is named only where the DNA matches it firmly. Part of the rows lack a size; the others show once, few, many or a class for expanded clones.

CASSPRLGLAGGQDGELFF	TGTGCCAGCAGCCCGCGACTTGGACTAGCGGGGGGGCAGGACGGGGAGCTGTTTTTT	TRBD2	TRBJ2-2	TRBV7-2	-
CASSFLDRINYGYTF	TGTGCCAGCAGCTTCTTGGACAGGATTAACTATGGCTACACCTTC	TRBD1	TRBJ1-2	TRBV7-9	-
CASSIARRVSQPQHF	TGTGCCAGTAGTATAGCTCGCAGGGTCAGCCAGCCCCAGCATTTT	-	TRBJ1-5	TRBV19	-
CASSLNAGYEQYF	TGTGCCAGCAGCTTGAATGCAGGATACGAGCAGTACTTC	-	TRBJ2-7	TRBV5-4	few
CASSPRDRAFSYGYTF	TGTGCCAGCAGTCCGCGGGACAGGGCTTTCTCCTATGGCTACACCTTC	TRBD1	TRBJ1-2	TRBV28	-
CASSLLGVNEKLFF	TGTGCCAGCAGCTTGTTAGGGGTGAATGAAAAACTGTTTTTT	-	TRBJ1-4	TRBV5-6	-
CASSFSPSLDTQYF	TGTGCCAGCAGCTTCAGTCCATCCCTAGATACGCAGTATTTT	-	TRBJ2-3	TRBV5-4	-
CAIRPTGQVGDQETQYF	TGTGCCATCAGACCGACAGGACAGGTTGGGGACCAAGAGACCCAGTACTTC	TRBD1	TRBJ2-5	TRBV10-3	-
CASSIPGTGQEAQYF	TGTGCCAGTAGTATTCCGGGCACAGGCCAAGAGGCCCAGTACTTC	-	TRBJ2-5	TRBV19	-
CASSLAGAPPYNEQFF	TGTGCCAGCAGTTTGGCGGGGGCGCCCCCCTACAATGAGCAGTTCTTC	-	TRBJ2-1	TRBV27	-
CASRGGETQYF	TGCGCCAGCAGAGGGGGAGAGACCCAGTACTTC	-	TRBJ2-5	TRBV4-1	-
CSVYTVPSSGNTIYF	TGCAGCGTGTACACAGTTCCGTCCTCTGGAAACACCATATATTTT	-	TRBJ1-3	TRBV29-1	-
CASSIRQETQYF	TGTGCCAGTAGTATTCGGCAAGAGACCCAGTACTTC	-	TRBJ2-5	TRBV19	-
CASSADRGSGYGYTF	TGTGCCAGCAGCGCAGACAGGGGGTCGGGCTATGGCTACACCTTC	TRBD1	TRBJ1-2	TRBV2	-
CASMGRYNSPLHF	TGTGCCAGCATGGGCCGGTATAATTCACCCCTCCACTTT	-	TRBJ1-6	TRBV6-5	-
CASRPRTRSYEQYF	TGTGCCAGCAGGCCCCGGACTCGCTCCTACGAGCAGTACTTC	-	TRBJ2-7	TRBV6-5	-
CASSLVFFPPGTGKETQYF	TGTGCCAGCAGCTTAGTATTCTTTCCCCCGGGAACAGGGAAAGAGACCCAGTACTTC	-	TRBJ2-5	TRBV11-3	once